Listed below are T cell receptor beta chains from one sample, sequenced in a study of chronic HIV infection and antiretroviral therapy. TCRdb independently ran MiXCR on the 5' RACE reads; one entry per CDR3 protein. The repertoire holds 40,000 to 50,000 distinct CDR3 sequences, about 20% seen once, with approximately 3% in the top ten. The material sequenced was peripheral blood. These receptors originate from an adult who had HIV and had not received antiretroviral therapy, or was an uninfected healthy control (not recorded which). CDR3s include the opening cysteine and the closing phenylalanine or tryptophan. The D gene is left open where the match is weak. Not all rows give a size; the values are once, few, many and, for expanded clones, a class.

>-|TRBV6-5|TRBJ2-3|-
TGTGCCAGCAGTTACATATCAGCGGGTCCTAGCACAGATACGCAGTATTTT
CASSYISAGPSTDTQYF
>-|TRBV11-2|TRBJ1-2|-
TGTGCCAGCAGCCCGAGGGGGTATGAGGGAAACTATGGCTACACCTTC
CASSPRGYEGNYGYTF
>-|TRBV24-1|TRBJ1-5|-
TGTGCCACCAGTGAGTCCACTCAGGCTTCTAGCAATCAGCCCCAGCATTTT
CATSESTQASSNQPQHF
>-|TRBV12-2|TRBJ2-7|-
TGTGCAAGTCGCTTACAGGGTCGGGGCTACGAGCAGTACTTC
CASRLQGRGYEQYF
>-|TRBV9|TRBJ2-3|-
TGTGCCAGCAGTGTCCTCGTGGGCACAGATACGCAGTATTTT
CASSVLVGTDTQYF
>TRBD2|TRBV28|TRBJ2-3|few
TGTGCCAGCAGTTCCAGCGGGGCCACAGATACGCAGTATTTT
CASSSSGATDTQYF
>-|TRBV28|TRBJ2-7|-
TGTGCCAGCAGTCTCCGGGGCCCCCTCTCCTACGAGCAGTACTTC
CASSLRGPLSYEQYF
>-|TRBV7-2|TRBJ1-4|many
TGTGCCAGCAGCTTAGGGCGAGATGAAAAACTGTTTTTT
CASSLGRDEKLFF
>-|TRBV29-1|TRBJ2-3|few
TGCAGCTCCCCCACAGATACGCAGTATTTT
CSSPTDTQYF
>-|TRBV28|TRBJ1-1|few
TGTGCCAGCAGTTTATTTACGACCCCGGCCAGGGCCACTGAAGCTTTCTTT
CASSLFTTPARATEAFF
>TRBD1|TRBV30|TRBJ1-5|few
TGTGCCTGGAGGGGACAGGGGAGCAATCAGCCCCAGCATTTT
CAWRGQGSNQPQHF
>-|TRBV27|TRBJ1-1|-
TGTGCCAGCAGAGGAGGGGGGTTCGACACTGAAGCTTTCTTT
CASRGGGFDTEAFF
>-|TRBV11-1|TRBJ2-1|-
TGTGCCAGCAGCCGAACCTGGGGGCACCCCTACAATGAGCAGTTCTTC
CASSRTWGHPYNEQFF
>TRBD2|TRBV28|TRBJ2-3|many
TGTGCCAGCAGTCCACTAGCGGGGGGCACAGATACGCAGTATTTT
CASSPLAGGTDTQYF
>-|TRBV9|TRBJ2-1|-
TGTGCCAGCAGCGAATTAGCGGTCACCTCCTACAATGAGCAGTTCTTC
CASSELAVTSYNEQFF
>TRBD2|TRBV12-3/TRBV12-4|TRBJ2-2|-
TGTGCCAGCAGCCCAGACCTAGGACTAGGGGACACCGGGGAGCTGTTTTTT
CASSPDLGLGDTGELFF
>-|TRBV28|TRBJ1-2|-
TGTGCCAGCAGTTTAACTGGGGGCGCAGAAGGCTACACCTTC
CASSLTGGAEGYTF
>-|TRBV25-1|TRBJ1-1|few
TGTGCCAGCAGTGAGTACACAGGGATCTACACTGAAGCTTTCTTT
CASSEYTGIYTEAFF
>TRBD2|TRBV20-1|TRBJ2-7|-
TGCAGTGCTAGCTTAGCTAGCGGGAGCTTCGAGCAGTACTTC
CSASLASGSFEQYF
>TRBD1|TRBV25-1|TRBJ1-1|few
TGTGCCAGCCGGGACAGATTGAACACTGAAGCTTTCTTT
CASRDRLNTEAFF